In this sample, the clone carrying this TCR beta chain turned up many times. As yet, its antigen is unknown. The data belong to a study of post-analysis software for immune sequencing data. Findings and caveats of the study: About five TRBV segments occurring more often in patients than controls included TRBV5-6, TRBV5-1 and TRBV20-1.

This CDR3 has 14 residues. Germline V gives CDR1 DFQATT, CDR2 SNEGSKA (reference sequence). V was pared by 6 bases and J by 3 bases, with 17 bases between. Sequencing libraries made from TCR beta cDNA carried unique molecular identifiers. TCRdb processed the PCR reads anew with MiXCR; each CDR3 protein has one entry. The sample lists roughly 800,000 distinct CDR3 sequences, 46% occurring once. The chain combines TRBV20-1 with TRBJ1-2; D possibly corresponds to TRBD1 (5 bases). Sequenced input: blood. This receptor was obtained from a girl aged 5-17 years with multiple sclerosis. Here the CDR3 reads CSATVRGSYYGYTF. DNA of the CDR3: TGCAGTGCCACGGTCCGGGGGTCGTACTATGGCTACACCTTC.